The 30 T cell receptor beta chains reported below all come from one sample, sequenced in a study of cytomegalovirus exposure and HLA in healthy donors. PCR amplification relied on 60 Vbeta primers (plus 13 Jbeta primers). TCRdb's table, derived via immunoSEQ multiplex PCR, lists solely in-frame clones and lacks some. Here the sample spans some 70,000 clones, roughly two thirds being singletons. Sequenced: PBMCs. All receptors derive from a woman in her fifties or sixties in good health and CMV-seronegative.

The CDR3 DNA sequence: TGTGCCAGCAGTAACAGGGTGTTGGGCAATCAGCCCCAGCATTTT. Translation gives CASSNRVLGNQPQHF. The V call is TRBV7-8, the J call TRBJ1-5, with D possibly matching TRBD1 (6 bases). Trimming took 6 bases from V and 2 from J, leaving 14 bases between them. CDR1 and CDR2 from the germline V gene are SGHVS and FQNEAQ. The CDR3 totals 15 residues. Full variable domain (remainder filled in from reference TRBV7-8 and TRBJ1-5): GAGVSQSPRYKVAKRGQDVALRCDPISGHVSLFWYQQALGQGPEFLTYFQNEAQLDKSGLPSDRFFAERPEGSVSTLKIQRTQQEDSAVYLCASSNRVLGNQPQHFGDGTRLSIL.

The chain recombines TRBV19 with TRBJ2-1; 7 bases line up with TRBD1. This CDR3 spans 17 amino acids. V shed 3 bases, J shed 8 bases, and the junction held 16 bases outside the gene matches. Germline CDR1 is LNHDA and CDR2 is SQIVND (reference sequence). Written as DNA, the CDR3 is TGTGCCAGTAGTATCTACCTCGACAGGGTTTGGGGTGATGAGCAGTTCTTC. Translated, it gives CASSIYLDRVWGDEQFF.

CDR3 region: CSARGGDYGYTF. In DNA form, the CDR3 reads TGCAGCGCCCGGGGAGGGGACTATGGCTACACCTTC. The J gene is TRBJ1-2, the V gene TRBV29-1, with TRBD1 as a possible D gene (5 bases). V lost 7 bases to trimming and J lost 3 bases, with 12 bases between them. This CDR3 has 12 amino acids. The V gene's germline CDR1 is SQVTM and CDR2 ANQGSEA.

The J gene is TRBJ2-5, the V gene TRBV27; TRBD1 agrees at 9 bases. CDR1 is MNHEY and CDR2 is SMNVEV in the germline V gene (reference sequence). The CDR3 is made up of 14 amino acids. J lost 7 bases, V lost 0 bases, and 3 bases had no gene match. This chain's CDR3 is CASSLSTGGLTQYF. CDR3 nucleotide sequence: TGTGCCAGCAGTTTATCGACAGGGGGTCTGACCCAGTACTTC.

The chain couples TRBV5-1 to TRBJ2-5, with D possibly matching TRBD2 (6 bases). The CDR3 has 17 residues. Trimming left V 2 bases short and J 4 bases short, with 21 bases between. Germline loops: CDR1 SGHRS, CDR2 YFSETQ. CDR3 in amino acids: CASSFMPATLGGETQYF. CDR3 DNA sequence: TGCGCCAGCAGCTTTATGCCCGCTACTTTGGGGGGAGAGACCCAGTACTTC.

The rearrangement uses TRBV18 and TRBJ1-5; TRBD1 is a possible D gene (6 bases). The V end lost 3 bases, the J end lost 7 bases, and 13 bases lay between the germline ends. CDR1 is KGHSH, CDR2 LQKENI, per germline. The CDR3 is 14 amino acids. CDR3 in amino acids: CASSPGQGHQPQHF. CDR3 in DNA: TGTGCCAGCTCACCGGGGCAGGGGCACCAGCCCCAGCATTTT.

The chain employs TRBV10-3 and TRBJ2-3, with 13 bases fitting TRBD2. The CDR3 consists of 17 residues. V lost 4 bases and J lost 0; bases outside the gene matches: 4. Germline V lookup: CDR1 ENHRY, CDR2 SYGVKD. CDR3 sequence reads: CAISGTSGRGSTDTQYF. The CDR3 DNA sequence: TGTGCCATCAGTGGGACTAGCGGGAGAGGGAGCACAGATACGCAGTATTTT.

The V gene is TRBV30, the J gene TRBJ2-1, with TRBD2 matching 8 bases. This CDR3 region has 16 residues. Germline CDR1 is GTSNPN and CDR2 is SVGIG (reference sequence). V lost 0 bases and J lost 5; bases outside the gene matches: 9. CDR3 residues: CAWSVLGGLVNNEQFF. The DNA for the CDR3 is TGTGCCTGGAGTGTACTGGGGGGACTAGTAAACAATGAGCAGTTCTTC. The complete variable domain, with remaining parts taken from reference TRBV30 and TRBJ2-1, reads SQTIHQWPATLVQPVGSPLSLECTVEGTSNPNLYWYRQAAGRGLQLLFYSVGIGQISSEVPQNLSASRPQDRQFILSSKKLLLSDSGFYLCAWSVLGGLVNNEQFFGPGTRLTVL.

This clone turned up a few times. As DNA, the CDR3 is TGTGCCAGCAGTCCCGGGTGGCGGAGCGCTGGCGAGCAGTACTTC. It yields the protein CASSPGWRSAGEQYF. V usage is TRBV28 and J usage is TRBJ2-7, with no clear D. Germline CDR1 reads MDHEN; CDR2 reads SYDVKM. Trimming left V 5 bases short and J 6 bases short, with 20 bases between. The length of the CDR3 is 15 residues.

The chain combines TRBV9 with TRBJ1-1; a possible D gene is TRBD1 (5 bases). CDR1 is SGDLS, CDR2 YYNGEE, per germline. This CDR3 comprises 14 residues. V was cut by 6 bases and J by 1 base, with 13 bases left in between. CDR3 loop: CASTKGSSNTEAFF. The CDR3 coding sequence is TGTGCCAGCACCAAGGGGTCATCGAACACTGAAGCTTTCTTT.

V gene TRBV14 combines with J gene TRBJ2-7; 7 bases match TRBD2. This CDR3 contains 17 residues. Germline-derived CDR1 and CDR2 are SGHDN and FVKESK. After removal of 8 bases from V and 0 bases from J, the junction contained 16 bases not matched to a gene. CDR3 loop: CASHRWASGHFSYEQYF. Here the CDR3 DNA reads TGTGCCAGCCATCGGTGGGCTAGCGGCCATTTCTCCTACGAGCAGTACTTC.

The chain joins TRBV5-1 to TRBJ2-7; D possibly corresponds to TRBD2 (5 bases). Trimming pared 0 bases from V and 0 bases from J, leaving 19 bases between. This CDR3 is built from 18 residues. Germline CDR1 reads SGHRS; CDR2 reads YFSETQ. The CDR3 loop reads CASSLGLAGGPRSYEQYF. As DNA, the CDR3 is TGCGCCAGCAGCTTGGGCCTTGCGGGCGGGCCCCGCTCCTACGAGCAGTACTTC.

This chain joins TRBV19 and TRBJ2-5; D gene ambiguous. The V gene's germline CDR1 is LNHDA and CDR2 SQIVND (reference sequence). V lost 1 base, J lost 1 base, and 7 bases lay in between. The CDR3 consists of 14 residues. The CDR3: CASSIGTSQETQYF. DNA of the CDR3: TGTGCCAGTAGTATAGGAACCAGCCAAGAGACCCAGTACTTC.

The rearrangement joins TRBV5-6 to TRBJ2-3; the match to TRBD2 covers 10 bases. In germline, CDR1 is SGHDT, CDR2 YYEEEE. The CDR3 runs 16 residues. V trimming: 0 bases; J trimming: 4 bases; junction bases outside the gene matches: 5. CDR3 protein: CASSLVGTSVSDTQYF. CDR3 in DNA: TGTGCCAGCAGCTTGGTAGGGACTAGCGTTTCAGATACGCAGTATTTT.

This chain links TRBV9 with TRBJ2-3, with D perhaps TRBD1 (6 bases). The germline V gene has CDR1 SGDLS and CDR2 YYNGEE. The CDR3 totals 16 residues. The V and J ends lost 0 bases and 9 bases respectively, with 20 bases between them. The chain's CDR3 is CASSVALEVAQGTQYF. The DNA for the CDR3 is TGTGCCAGCAGCGTAGCGCTAGAGGTGGCCCAGGGGACGCAGTATTTT. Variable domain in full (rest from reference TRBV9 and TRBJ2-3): DSGVTQTPKHLITATGQRVTLRCSPRSGDLSVYWYQQSLDQGLQFLIQYYNGEERAKGNILERFSAQQFPDLHSELNLSSLELGDSALYFCASSVALEVAQGTQYFGPGTRLTVL.

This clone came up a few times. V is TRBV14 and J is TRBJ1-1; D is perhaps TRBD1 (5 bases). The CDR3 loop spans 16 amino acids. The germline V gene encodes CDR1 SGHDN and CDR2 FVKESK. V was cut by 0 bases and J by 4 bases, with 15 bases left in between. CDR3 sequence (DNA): TGTGCCAGCAGCCAAGATTGGTGGGGGGGAAGCACTGAAGCTTTCTTT. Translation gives CASSQDWWGGSTEAFF.

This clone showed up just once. Here the CDR3 reads CASSLFQGRYGYTF. The DNA of the CDR3 is TGTGCCAGCAGTTTGTTTCAGGGCCGCTATGGCTACACCTTC. The chain carries TRBV28 and TRBJ1-2, with D possibly TRBD1 on 5 matching bases. The germline gives CDR1 MDHEN, CDR2 SYDVKM. Trimming took 3 bases from V and 4 from J, leaving 12 bases between them. There are 14 residues in the CDR3.

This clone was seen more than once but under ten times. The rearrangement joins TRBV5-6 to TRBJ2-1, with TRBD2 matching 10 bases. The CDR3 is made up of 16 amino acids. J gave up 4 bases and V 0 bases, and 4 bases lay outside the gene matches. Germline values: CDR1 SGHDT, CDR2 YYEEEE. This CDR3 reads CASSLGPSGRYNEQFF. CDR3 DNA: TGTGCCAGCAGCTTGGGCCCTAGCGGGAGATACAATGAGCAGTTCTTC.

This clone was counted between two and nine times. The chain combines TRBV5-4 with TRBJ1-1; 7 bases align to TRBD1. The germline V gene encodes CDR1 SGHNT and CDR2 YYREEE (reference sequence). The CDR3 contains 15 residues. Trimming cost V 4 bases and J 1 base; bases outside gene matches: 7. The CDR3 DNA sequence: TGTGCCAGCAGCGCCGTTAGGACAGGGAACACTGAAGCTTTCTTT. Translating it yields CASSAVRTGNTEAFF.

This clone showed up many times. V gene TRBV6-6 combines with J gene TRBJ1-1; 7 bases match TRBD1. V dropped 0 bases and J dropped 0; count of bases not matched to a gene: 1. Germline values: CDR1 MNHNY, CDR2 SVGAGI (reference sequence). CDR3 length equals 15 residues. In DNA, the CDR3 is TGTGCCAGCAGTTACTCGACAGGGATGAACACTGAAGCTTTCTTT. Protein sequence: CASSYSTGMNTEAFF.

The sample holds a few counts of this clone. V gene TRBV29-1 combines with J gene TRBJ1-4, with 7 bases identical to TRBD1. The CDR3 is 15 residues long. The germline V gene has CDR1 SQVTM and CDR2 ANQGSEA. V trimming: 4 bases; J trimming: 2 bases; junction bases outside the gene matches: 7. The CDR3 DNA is TGCAGCGTTGTAGGGGGCGCAGGGACTAATGAAAAACTGTTTTTT. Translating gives CSVVGGAGTNEKLFF.

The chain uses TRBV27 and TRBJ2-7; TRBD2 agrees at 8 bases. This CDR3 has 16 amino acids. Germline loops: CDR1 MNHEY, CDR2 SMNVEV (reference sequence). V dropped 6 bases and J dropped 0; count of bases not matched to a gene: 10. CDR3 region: CASRTGLAEISYEQYF. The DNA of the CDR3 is TGTGCCAGCAGGACAGGACTAGCAGAAATCTCCTACGAGCAGTACTTC.

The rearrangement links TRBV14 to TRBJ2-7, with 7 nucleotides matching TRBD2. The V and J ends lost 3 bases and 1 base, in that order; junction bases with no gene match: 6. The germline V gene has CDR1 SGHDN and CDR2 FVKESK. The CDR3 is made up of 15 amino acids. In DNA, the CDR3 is TGTGCCAGCAGCCAGATAGCGGGTTCGTCCTACGAGCAGTACTTC. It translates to CASSQIAGSSYEQYF.

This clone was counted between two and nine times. CDR3 protein: CASGQTYEQYF. CDR3 nucleotides: TGTGCCAGCGGCCAGACCTACGAGCAGTACTTC. The chain combines TRBV7-9 with TRBJ2-7; D gene unclear. The V and J ends lost 8 bases and 2 bases respectively, with 7 bases between them. Germline values: CDR1 SEHNR, CDR2 FQNEAQ (reference sequence). CDR3 length: 11 amino acids.

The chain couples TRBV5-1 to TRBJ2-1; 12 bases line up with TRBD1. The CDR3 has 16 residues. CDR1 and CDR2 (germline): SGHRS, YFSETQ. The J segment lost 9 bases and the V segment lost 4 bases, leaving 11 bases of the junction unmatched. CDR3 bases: TGCGCCAGCAGCCCGGGAGGGGGACAGGGGGCACTTGAGCAGTTCTTC. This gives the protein CASSPGGGQGALEQFF.

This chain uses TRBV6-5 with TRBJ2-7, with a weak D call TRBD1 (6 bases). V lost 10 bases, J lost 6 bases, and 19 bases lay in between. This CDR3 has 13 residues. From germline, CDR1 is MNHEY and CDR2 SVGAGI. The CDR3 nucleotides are TGTGCCATCTCCTCCCCAGGGGCCCCCGAGCAGTACTTC. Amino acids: CAISSPGAPEQYF.

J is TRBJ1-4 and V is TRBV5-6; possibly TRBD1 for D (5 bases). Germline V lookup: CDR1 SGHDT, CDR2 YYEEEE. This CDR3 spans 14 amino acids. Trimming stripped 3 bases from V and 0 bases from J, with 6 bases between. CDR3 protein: CASSYRSTNEKLFF. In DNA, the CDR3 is TGTGCCAGCAGCTACAGGTCAACTAATGAAAAACTGTTTTTT.

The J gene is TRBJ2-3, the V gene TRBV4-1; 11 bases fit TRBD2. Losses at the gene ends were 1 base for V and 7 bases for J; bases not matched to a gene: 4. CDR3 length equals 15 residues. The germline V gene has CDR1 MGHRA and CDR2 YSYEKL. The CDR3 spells CASSQGGTSGNTQYF. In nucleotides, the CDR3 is TGCGCCAGCAGCCAAGGGGGGACTAGCGGCAATACGCAGTATTTT.

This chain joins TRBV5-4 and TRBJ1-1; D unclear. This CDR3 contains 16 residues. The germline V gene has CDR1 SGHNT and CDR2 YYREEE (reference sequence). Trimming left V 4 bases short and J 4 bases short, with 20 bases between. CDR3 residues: CASSVTPEGGVTEAFF. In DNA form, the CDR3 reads TGTGCCAGCAGCGTGACGCCGGAGGGTGGGGTCACTGAAGCTTTCTTT.

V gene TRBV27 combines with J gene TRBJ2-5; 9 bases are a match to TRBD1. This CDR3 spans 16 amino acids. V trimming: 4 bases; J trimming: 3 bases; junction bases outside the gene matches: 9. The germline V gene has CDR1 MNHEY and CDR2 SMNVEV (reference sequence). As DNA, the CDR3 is TGTGCCAGCAGTTCTCCCGCCGGGACAGGGAAAGAGACCCAGTACTTC. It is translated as CASSSPAGTGKETQYF.